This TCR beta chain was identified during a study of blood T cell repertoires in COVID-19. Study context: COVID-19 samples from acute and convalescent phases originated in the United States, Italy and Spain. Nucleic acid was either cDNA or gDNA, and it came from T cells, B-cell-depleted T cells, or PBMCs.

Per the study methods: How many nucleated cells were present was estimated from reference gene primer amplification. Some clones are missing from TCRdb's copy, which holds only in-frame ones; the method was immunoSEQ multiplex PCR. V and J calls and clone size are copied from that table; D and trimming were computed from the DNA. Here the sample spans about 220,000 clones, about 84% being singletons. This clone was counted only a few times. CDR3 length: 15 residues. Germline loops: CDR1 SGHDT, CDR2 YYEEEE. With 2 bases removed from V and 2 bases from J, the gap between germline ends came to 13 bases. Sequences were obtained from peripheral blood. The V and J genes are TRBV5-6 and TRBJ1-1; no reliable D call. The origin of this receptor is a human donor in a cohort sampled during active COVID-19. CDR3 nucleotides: TGTGCCAGCAGCTTCGGAGCAGGAGGTAACACTGAAGCTTTCTTT. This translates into CASSFGAGGNTEAFF.